These 24 T cell receptor beta chains share one sample of origin, sequenced in a study of shared clonotypes between healthy human individuals. Assay used: immunoSEQ multiplex PCR; TCRdb lists only in-frame clones, some missing. The sample contains about 1 million clones, about four fifths of which appear only once. The specimen was memory CD4+ T cells from PBMCs. The subset was: CD45RA-negative fraction. All receptors come from a man between 18 and 35 years old in good health. Some clones in this sample may be carry-over from other donors' samples.

Regarding this clone: Only one base separates this from a far larger clonotype, so it likely reflects a read error. This chain joins TRBV28 and TRBJ2-2; 13 bases agree with TRBD2. This CDR3 spans 15 amino acids. Unmatched junction bases numbered 2, after V lost 6 bases and J lost 4 bases. CDR1 is MDHEN and CDR2 is SYDVKM in the germline V gene. This CDR3 reads CASSRLAGGTGELFF. CDR3 nucleotides: TGTGCCAGCAGCAGACTAGCGGGAGGCACCGGGGAGCTGTTTTTT.

DNA for the CDR3: TGTGCCAGCAGCCAGACCGGGACGGAACTATCTGGGGCCAACGTCCTGACTTTC. This gives the protein CASSQTGTELSGANVLTF. This rearrangement joins TRBV4-2 to TRBJ2-6; D may be TRBD1 or TRBD2 (5 bases each). Trimming cost V 3 bases and J 1 base, with 16 bases left between them. Germline V gives CDR1 LGHNA, CDR2 YNFKEQ. This CDR3 contains 18 residues.

This chain's CDR3 is CASSLLGPQSQETQYF. CDR3 sequence (DNA): TGTGCCAGCAGCTTATTAGGACCCCAATCCCAAGAGACCCAGTACTTC. The V call is TRBV7-3, the J call TRBJ2-5; D remains unclear. The length of the CDR3 is 16 residues. With 2 bases removed from V and 1 base from J, the gap between germline ends came to 14 bases. Germline assignment: CDR1 SGHTA and CDR2 FQGTGA.

V gene TRBV5-1 combines with J gene TRBJ2-5, with TRBD2 matching 7 bases. CDR3 length: 16 residues. With V trimmed by 0 bases and J by 5 bases, 10 bases remained unmatched. Germline CDR1 and CDR2: SGHRS and YFSETQ. The CDR3 bases are TGCGCCAGCAGCTTGGGGGCGGGAGCCGCTCGGGAGACCCAGTACTTC. Its protein product is CASSLGAGAARETQYF.

The chain joins TRBV7-2 to TRBJ1-5; D is possibly TRBD1 (5 bases). There are 15 residues in the CDR3. Germline CDR1 is SGHTA and CDR2 is FQGNSA. The V gene lost 0 bases and the J gene lost 4 bases, with 10 bases spanning the gap. This chain's CDR3 is CASSLAFWGNQPQHF. The CDR3 DNA sequence: TGTGCCAGCAGCTTAGCGTTCTGGGGGAATCAGCCCCAGCATTTT. Full variable domain (remainder filled in from reference TRBV7-2 and TRBJ1-5): GAGVSQSPSNKVTEKGKDVELRCDPISGHTALYWYRQSLGQGLEFLIYFQGNSAPDKSGLPSDRFSAERTGGSVSTLTIQRTQQEDSAVYLCASSLAFWGNQPQHFGDGTRLSIL.

About this clone itself: The sample holds other DNA sequences that translate to the same CDR3. For the CDR3, the DNA is TGTGCCAGTAGTAGACAGGTCCAAGAGACCCAGTACTTC. Translated, it gives CASSRQVQETQYF. The chain recombines TRBV19 with TRBJ2-5; the D gene is possibly TRBD1 (6 bases). The CDR3 runs 13 residues. The V and J ends lost 4 bases and 1 base respectively, with 7 bases between them. Germline values: CDR1 LNHDA, CDR2 SQIVND (reference sequence).

The gene calls are TRBV6-5 and TRBJ1-2; 9 nucleotides agree with TRBD1. CDR3 size: 13 residues. Trimming at V came to 6 bases and at J to 8 bases, leaving 7 bases not matched to a gene. The germline V gene has CDR1 MNHEY and CDR2 SVGAGI. CDR3 sequence: CASRVQGARGYTF. In DNA form, the CDR3 reads TGTGCCAGCAGGGTACAGGGGGCTCGCGGCTACACCTTC.

Remarks on this clone: This could be a read error, since a much larger clone is one nucleotide away. This same CDR3 is encoded by further DNA sequences in the sample. V gene TRBV7-2 combines with J gene TRBJ1-1; D uncertain. CDR1 is SGHTA, CDR2 FQGNSA, per germline. The ends were cut back, 1 base at V and 3 bases at J, with 3 bases in the middle. CDR3 length equals 12 residues. CDR3 coding DNA: TGTGCCAGCAGCTTAGGGTACACTGAAGCTTTCTTT. This translates into CASSLGYTEAFF.

This clone has a handful of counts. Other DNA sequences in this sample translate to the same CDR3. The chain carries TRBV7-2 and TRBJ2-5, with D uncertain. The CDR3 runs to 12 residues. Trimming removed 2 bases from V and 4 bases from J, with 5 bases in between. Germline V CDR1 and CDR2: SGHTA, FQGNSA. The DNA for the CDR3 is TGTGCCAGCAGCTTAAACCGAGAGACCCAGTACTTC. It codes for CASSLNRETQYF.

J is TRBJ1-1 and V is TRBV7-3; D not certain. The V gene lost 6 bases and the J gene lost 3 bases, with 11 bases spanning the gap. CDR1 and CDR2 from the germline V gene are SGHTA and FQGTGA. The CDR3 consists of 13 residues. The CDR3 here is CASSVGSHTEAFF. In DNA form, the CDR3 reads TGTGCCAGCAGTGTTGGCAGTCACACTGAAGCTTTCTTT.

The chain recombines TRBV6-6 with TRBJ2-7; D perhaps matches TRBD1 (6 bases). CDR1 and CDR2 (germline): MNHNY, SVGAGI (reference sequence). This CDR3 has 12 residues. V was cut by 5 bases and J by 7 bases, with 12 bases left in between. CDR3 nucleotide sequence: TGTGCCAGCAGTCCAGGGGCGCGTGAGCAGTACTTC. Protein product: CASSPGAREQYF.

In this sample, this clone turned up a few times. The rearrangement links TRBV29-1 to TRBJ2-6; the match to TRBD1 covers 10 bases. CDR3 length: 16 amino acids. The junction had 6 bases not matched to a gene; V was cut back by 6 bases and J by 1 base. The germline V gene has CDR1 SQVTM and CDR2 ANQGSEA. In nucleotides, the CDR3 is TGCAGCGTCCTAGACAGGGGGCCTTCTGGGGCCAACGTCCTGACTTTC. Translating gives CSVLDRGPSGANVLTF.

The chain joins TRBV28 to TRBJ1-2; D is uncertain. The V gene lost 2 bases and the J gene lost 4 bases, with 8 bases spanning the gap. Germline V CDR1 and CDR2: MDHEN, SYDVKM. CDR3 length equals 13 residues. The chain's CDR3 is CASSLVGPYGYTF. The CDR3 bases are TGTGCCAGCAGTTTAGTTGGCCCCTATGGCTACACCTTC.

This clone came up a few times. At the DNA level, this CDR3 is encoded by other sequences in the same sample as well. The chain couples TRBV7-3 to TRBJ1-1, with 7 positions matching TRBD1. Germline trimming cut 5 bases from V and 5 bases from J; bases unmatched to any gene: 5. The CDR3 sequence is 13 residues long. In germline, CDR1 is SGHTA, CDR2 FQGTGA. The CDR3 sequence: CASSPTGSTEAFF. For the CDR3, the DNA is TGTGCCAGCAGCCCGACAGGGTCAACTGAAGCTTTCTTT.

This clone was seen just once. V gene TRBV6-5 combines with J gene TRBJ2-7; TRBD1 agrees at 11 bases. The CDR3 is 15 residues long. CDR1 and CDR2 (germline): MNHEY, SVGAGI. V lost 7 bases, J lost 4 bases, and 9 bases stayed unmatched. The CDR3: CASTPRGTGGYEQYF. In DNA, the CDR3 is TGTGCCAGCACTCCGAGGGGGACAGGGGGGTACGAGCAGTACTTC.

This rearrangement joins TRBV7-2 to TRBJ2-3; D is possibly TRBD1 or TRBD2 (5 bases each). The V gene lost 4 bases and the J gene lost 4 bases, with 18 bases spanning the gap. This CDR3 has 16 amino acids. The germline CDR1 and CDR2 sequences are SGHTA and FQGNSA. The CDR3 sequence is CASSSGNRGYPDTQYF. The CDR3 nucleotides are TGTGCCAGCAGCTCGGGAAATAGGGGTTACCCAGATACGCAGTATTTT.

CDR3 residues: CASSPDRRQETQYF. CDR3 sequence (DNA): TGTGCCAGCAGTCCAGACAGGCGCCAAGAGACCCAGTACTTC. The chain joins TRBV27 to TRBJ2-5, with D tentatively TRBD1 (6 bases). In germline, CDR1 is MNHEY, CDR2 SMNVEV (reference sequence). Trimming took 5 bases from V and 1 from J, leaving 11 bases between them. This CDR3 comprises 14 residues.

This sequence joins TRBV7-9 and TRBJ2-5; 8 nucleotides agree with TRBD2. Germline V gives CDR1 SEHNR, CDR2 FQNEAQ (reference sequence). V gave up 5 bases and J gave up 1 base; unmatched junction bases: 18. The CDR3 is made up of 19 amino acids. CDR3 sequence reads: CASSPRLFAGGPSQETQYF. As DNA, the CDR3 is TGTGCCAGCAGCCCCCGACTATTTGCGGGAGGCCCCTCCCAAGAGACCCAGTACTTC.

The chain employs TRBV7-2 and TRBJ2-5; D remains unclear. Trimming removed 2 bases at V and 5 bases at J, with 9 bases between. Germline V lookup: CDR1 SGHTA, CDR2 FQGNSA. This CDR3 is 13 amino acids long. CDR3 sequence reads: CASSLRSRETQYF. CDR3 DNA: TGTGCCAGCAGCTTAAGGTCTAGGGAGACCCAGTACTTC.

This clone was detected only once. The V gene is TRBV19, the J gene TRBJ2-1; 8 bases align to TRBD2. The CDR3 runs to 16 residues. V lost 3 bases to trimming and J lost 2 bases; unmatched junction nucleotides: 6. CDR1 is LNHDA and CDR2 is SQIVND in the germline V gene (reference sequence). The CDR3 region is CASSMDGTSTYNEQFF. The CDR3 DNA reads TGTGCCAGTAGTATGGATGGGACTAGTACCTACAATGAGCAGTTCTTC.

This clone has a handful of counts. This chain joins TRBV12-5 and TRBJ1-2; 10 positions match TRBD1. The CDR3 is 15 amino acids. Trimming at V came to 6 bases and at J to 4 bases, leaving 8 bases not matched to a gene. Germline CDR1 reads LGHNT; CDR2 reads FRNRAP. The CDR3 loop reads CASGPDRGRGYGYTF. In nucleotides, the CDR3 is TGTGCTAGTGGCCCCGACAGGGGGCGAGGCTATGGCTACACCTTC.

This chain joins TRBV4-1 and TRBJ1-4; a weak D match, TRBD1 (6 bases). The CDR3 has 15 residues. V lost 1 base and J lost 6, with 12 bases in between. Germline V gene data show CDR1 as MGHRA and CDR2 as YSYEKL. CDR3 sequence: CASSQAGTRDEKLFF. The CDR3 coding sequence is TGCGCCAGCAGCCAAGCCGGGACAAGGGATGAAAAACTGTTTTTT.

The rearrangement uses TRBV30 and TRBJ2-7, with D tentatively TRBD2 (6 bases). Germline lookup yields CDR1 GTSNPN and CDR2 SVGIG (reference sequence). The ends were cut back, 6 bases at V and 2 bases at J, with 11 bases in the middle. The CDR3 consists of 12 residues. As DNA, the CDR3 is TGTGCCTGTAGCGGAATCGCCTACGAGCAGTACTTC. It encodes CACSGIAYEQYF.

This chain joins TRBV11-2 and TRBJ1-3, with unresolved D. Trimming pared 1 base from V and 1 base from J, leaving 2 bases between. Germline V gene data show CDR1 as SGHAT and CDR2 as FQNNGV. The CDR3 extends over 13 amino acids. CDR3: CASSLGSGNTIYF. The DNA of the CDR3 is TGTGCCAGCAGCTTAGGGTCTGGAAACACCATATATTTT.